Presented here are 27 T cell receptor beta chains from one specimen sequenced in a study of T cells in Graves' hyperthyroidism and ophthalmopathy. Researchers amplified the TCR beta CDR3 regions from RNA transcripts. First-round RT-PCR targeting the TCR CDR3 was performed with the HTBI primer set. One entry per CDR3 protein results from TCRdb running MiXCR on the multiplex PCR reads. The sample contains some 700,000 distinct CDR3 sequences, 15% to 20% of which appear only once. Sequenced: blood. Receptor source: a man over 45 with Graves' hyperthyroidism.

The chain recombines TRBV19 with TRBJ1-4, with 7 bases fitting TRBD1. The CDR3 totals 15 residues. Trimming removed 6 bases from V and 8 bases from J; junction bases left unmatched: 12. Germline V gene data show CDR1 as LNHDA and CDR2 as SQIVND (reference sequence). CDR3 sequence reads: CASSPGEGANEKLFF. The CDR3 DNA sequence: TGTGCCAGTAGCCCCGGGGAGGGGGCGAACGAAAAACTGTTTTTT.

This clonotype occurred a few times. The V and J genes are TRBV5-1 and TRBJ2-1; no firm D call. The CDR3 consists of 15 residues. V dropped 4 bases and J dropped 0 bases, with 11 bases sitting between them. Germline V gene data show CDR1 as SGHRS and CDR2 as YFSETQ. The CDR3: CASSPAASSYNEQFF. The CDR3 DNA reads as TGCGCCAGCAGCCCGGCGGCAAGCTCCTACAATGAGCAGTTCTTC.

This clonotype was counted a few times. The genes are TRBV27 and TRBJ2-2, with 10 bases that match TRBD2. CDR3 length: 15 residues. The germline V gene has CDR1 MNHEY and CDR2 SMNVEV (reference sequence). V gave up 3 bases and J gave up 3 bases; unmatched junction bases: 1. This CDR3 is CASSFGLADTGELFF. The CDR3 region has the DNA TGTGCCAGCAGTTTCGGACTAGCGGACACCGGGGAGCTGTTTTTT.

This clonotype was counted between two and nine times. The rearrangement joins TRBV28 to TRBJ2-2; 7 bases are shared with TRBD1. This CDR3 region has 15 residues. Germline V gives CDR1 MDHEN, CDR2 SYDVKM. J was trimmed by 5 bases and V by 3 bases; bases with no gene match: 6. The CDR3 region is CASSFQTGYTGELFF. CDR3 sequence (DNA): TGTGCCAGCAGTTTCCAGACAGGGTATACCGGGGAGCTGTTTTTT.

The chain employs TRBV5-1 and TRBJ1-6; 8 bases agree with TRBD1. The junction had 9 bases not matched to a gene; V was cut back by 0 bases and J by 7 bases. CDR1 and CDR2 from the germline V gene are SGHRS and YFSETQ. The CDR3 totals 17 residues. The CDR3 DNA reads TGCGCCAGCAGCTTGGAGGCCCCGGGACAGGCCAATTCACCCCTCCACTTT. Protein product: CASSLEAPGQANSPLHF.

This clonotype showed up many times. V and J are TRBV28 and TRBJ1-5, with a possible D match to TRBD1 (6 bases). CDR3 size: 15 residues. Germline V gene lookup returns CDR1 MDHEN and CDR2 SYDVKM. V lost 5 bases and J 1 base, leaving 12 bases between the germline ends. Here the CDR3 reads CASSPRTASNQPQHF. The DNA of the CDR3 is TGTGCCAGCAGTCCTAGGACAGCAAGCAATCAGCCCCAGCATTTT. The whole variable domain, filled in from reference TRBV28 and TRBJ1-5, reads DVKVTQSSRYLVKRTGEKVFLECVQDMDHENMFWYRQDPGLGLRLIYFSYDVKMKEKGDIPEGYSVSREKKERFSLILESASTNQTSMYLCASSPRTASNQPQHFGDGTRLSIL.

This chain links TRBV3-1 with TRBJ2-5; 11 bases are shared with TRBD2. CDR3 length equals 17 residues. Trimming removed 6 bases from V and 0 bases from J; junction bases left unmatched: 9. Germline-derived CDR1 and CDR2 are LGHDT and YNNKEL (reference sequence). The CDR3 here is CASSPPPTSGDQETQYF. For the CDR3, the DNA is TGTGCCAGCAGTCCACCTCCGACTAGCGGGGACCAAGAGACCCAGTACTTC.

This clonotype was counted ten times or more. The CDR3 protein is CASSKLAGVRNEQFF. For the CDR3, the DNA is TGTGCCAGCAGCAAACTAGCGGGAGTAAGGAATGAGCAGTTCTTC. This rearrangement joins TRBV14 to TRBJ2-1; 11 bases are a match to TRBD2. The CDR3 is 15 residues long. Trimming removed 5 bases from V and 7 bases from J; junction bases left unmatched: 7. CDR1 is SGHDN and CDR2 is FVKESK in the germline V gene.

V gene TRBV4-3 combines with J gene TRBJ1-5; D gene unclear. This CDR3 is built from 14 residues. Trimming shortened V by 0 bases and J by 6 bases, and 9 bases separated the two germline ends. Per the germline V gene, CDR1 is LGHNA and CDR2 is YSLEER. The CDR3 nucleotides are TGCGCCAGCAGCCAAGATCTTGGGCCTCAGCCCCAGCATTTT. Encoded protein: CASSQDLGPQPQHF.

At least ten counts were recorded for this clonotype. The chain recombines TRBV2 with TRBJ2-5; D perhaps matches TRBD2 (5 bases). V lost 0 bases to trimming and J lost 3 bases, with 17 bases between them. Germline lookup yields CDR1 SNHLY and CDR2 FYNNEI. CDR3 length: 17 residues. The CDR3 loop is CASSEAMARTLEETQYF. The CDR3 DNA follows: TGTGCCAGCAGTGAAGCCATGGCACGCACACTAGAAGAGACCCAGTACTTC.

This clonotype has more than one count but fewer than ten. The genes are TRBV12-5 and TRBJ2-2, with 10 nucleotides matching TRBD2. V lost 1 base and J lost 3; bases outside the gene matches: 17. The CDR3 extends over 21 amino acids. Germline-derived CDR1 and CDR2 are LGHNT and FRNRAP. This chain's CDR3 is CASGLDSGTSVVGGYTGELFF. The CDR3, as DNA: TGTGCTAGTGGTTTGGATAGCGGGACTAGCGTTGTCGGTGGGTACACCGGGGAGCTGTTTTTT.

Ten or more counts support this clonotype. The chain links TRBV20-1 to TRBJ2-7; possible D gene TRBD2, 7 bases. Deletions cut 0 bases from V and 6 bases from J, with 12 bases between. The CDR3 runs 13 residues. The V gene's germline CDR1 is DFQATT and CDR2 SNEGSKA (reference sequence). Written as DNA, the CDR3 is TGCAGTGCTAGAGAAGGGGGAGGGGGCGAGCAGTACTTC. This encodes CSAREGGGGEQYF.

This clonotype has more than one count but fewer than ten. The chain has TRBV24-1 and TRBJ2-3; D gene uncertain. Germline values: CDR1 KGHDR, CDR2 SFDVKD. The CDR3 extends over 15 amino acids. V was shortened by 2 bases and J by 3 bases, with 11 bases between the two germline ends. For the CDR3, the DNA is TGTGCCACCAGTGATTCACAAGCCTTAACAGATACGCAGTATTTT. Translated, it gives CATSDSQALTDTQYF.

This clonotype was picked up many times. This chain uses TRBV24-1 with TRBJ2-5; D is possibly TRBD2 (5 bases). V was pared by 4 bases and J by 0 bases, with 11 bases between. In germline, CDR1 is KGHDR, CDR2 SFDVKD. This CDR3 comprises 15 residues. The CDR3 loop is CATSDTRGHQETQYF. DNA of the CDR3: TGTGCCACCAGTGACACCAGAGGGCACCAAGAGACCCAGTACTTC.

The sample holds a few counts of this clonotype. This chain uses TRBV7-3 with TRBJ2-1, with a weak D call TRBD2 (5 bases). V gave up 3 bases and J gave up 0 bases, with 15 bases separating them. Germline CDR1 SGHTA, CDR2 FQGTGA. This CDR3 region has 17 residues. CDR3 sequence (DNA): TGTGCCAGCAGCTTGGACTCCCCCCCGAGCTCCTACAATGAGCAGTTCTTC. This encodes CASSLDSPPSSYNEQFF.

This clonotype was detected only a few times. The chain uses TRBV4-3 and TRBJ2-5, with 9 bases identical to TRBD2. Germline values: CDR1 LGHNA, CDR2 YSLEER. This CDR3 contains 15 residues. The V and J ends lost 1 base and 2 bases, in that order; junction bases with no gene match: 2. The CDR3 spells CASSQVTSGQETQYF. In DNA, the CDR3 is TGCGCCAGCAGCCAAGTGACTAGCGGACAAGAGACCCAGTACTTC.

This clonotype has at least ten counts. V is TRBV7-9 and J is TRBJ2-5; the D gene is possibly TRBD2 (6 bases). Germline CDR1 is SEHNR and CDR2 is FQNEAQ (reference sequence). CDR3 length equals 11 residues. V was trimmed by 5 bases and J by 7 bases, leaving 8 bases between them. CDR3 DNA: TGTGCCAGCAGCGCGGGAACGACCCAGTACTTC. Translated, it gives CASSAGTTQYF.

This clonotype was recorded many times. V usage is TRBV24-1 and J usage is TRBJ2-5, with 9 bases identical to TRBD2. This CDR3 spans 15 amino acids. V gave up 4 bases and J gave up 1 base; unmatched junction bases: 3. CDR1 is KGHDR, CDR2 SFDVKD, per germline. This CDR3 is CATSETSGFQETQYF. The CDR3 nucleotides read TGTGCCACCAGTGAAACTAGCGGGTTCCAAGAGACCCAGTACTTC.

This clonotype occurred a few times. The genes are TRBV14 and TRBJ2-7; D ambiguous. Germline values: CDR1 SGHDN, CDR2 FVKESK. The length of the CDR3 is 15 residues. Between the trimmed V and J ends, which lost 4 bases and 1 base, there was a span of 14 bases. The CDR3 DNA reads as TGTGCCAGCAGCCGCGGCGACTCTGTATCCTACGAGCAGTACTTC. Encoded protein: CASSRGDSVSYEQYF.

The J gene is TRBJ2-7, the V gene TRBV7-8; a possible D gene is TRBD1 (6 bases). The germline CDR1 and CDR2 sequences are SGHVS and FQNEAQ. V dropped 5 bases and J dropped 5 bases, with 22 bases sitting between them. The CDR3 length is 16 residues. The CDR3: CASSPSYRETLDEQYF. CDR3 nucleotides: TGTGCCAGCAGCCCCTCCTACAGGGAGACTTTGGACGAGCAGTACTTC. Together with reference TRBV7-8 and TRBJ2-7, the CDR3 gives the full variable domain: GAGVSQSPRYKVAKRGQDVALRCDPISGHVSLFWYQQALGQGPEFLTYFQNEAQLDKSGLPSDRFFAERPEGSVSTLKIQRTQQEDSAVYLCASSPSYRETLDEQYFGPGTRLTVT.

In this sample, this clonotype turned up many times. In DNA, the CDR3 is TGTGCCTACAGGGGGCCCCATAATTCACCCCTCCACTTT. This encodes CAYRGPHNSPLHF. The rearrangement links TRBV30 to TRBJ1-6; 9 bases fit TRBD1. The V segment lost 7 bases and the J segment 5 bases; nucleotides outside the gene matches: 3. From germline, CDR1 is GTSNPN and CDR2 SVGIG (reference sequence). CDR3 length equals 13 residues.

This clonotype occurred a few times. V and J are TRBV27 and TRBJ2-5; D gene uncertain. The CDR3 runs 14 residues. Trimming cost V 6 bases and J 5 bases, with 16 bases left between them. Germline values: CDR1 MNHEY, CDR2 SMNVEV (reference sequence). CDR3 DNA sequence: TGTGCCAGCAGGCCCTTGGACGCAAGGGAGACCCAGTACTTC. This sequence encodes CASRPLDARETQYF.

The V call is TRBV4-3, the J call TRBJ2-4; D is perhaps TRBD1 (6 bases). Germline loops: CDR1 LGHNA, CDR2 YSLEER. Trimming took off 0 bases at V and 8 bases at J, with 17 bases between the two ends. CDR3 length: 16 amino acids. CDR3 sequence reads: CASSQDGGGAGDIQYF. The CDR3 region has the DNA TGCGCCAGCAGCCAAGATGGTGGGGGAGCAGGGGACATTCAGTACTTC.

As DNA, the CDR3 is TGTGCCAGCACCCCCCAGACGAACACTGAAGCTTTCTTT. Its protein is CASTPQTNTEAFF. V usage is TRBV3-1 and J usage is TRBJ1-1; D call uncertain. The length of the CDR3 is 13 residues. Germline CDR1 reads LGHDT; CDR2 reads YNNKEL (reference sequence). With 7 bases removed from V and 1 base from J, the gap between germline ends came to 10 bases.

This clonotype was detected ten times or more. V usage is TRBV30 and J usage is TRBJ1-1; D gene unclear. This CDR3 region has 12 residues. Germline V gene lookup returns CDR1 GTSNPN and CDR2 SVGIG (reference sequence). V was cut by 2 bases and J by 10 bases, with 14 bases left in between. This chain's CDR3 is CAWSKDTLRAFF. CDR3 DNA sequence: TGTGCCTGGAGTAAAGACACCCTTCGAGCTTTCTTT.

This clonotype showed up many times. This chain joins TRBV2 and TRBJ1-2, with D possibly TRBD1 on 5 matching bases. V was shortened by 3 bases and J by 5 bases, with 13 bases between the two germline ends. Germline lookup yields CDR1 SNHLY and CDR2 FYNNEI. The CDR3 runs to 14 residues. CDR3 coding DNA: TGTGCCAGCAGTGATGAGCAGGGTACATATGGCTACACCTTC. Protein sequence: CASSDEQGTYGYTF.

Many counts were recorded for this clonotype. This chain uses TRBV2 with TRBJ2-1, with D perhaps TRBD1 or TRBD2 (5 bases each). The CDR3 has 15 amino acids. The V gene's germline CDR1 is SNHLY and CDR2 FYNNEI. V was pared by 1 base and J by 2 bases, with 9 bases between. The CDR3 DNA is TGTGCCAGCAGTGAAGAGCGGACACCCTACAATGAGCAGTTCTTC. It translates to CASSEERTPYNEQFF. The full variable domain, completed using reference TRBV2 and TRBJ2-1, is EPEVTQTPSHQVTQMGQEVILRCVPISNHLYFYWYRQILGQKVEFLVSFYNNEISEKSEIFDDQFSVERPDGSNFTLKIRSTKLEDSAMYFCASSEERTPYNEQFFGPGTRLTVL.